This T cell receptor beta chain was sequenced during a study of response to subunit inactivated influenza vaccine. Findings and caveats of the study: Authors suggested that a seasonal influenza vaccination recruits few new T cells each time.

Only a few counts were recorded for this clonotype. Its antigen is not identified. The germline V gene encodes CDR1 SGDLS and CDR2 YYNGEE. This CDR3 spans 12 amino acids. The V and J ends lost 3 bases and 7 bases, in that order; junction bases with no gene match: 1. MiXCR, run by TCRdb on the RT-PCR reads, gives a single entry per CDR3 protein. The sample consists of about 520,000 distinct CDR3 sequences, approximately 6.9% of them appearing once. V is TRBV9 and J is TRBJ2-1; 7 nucleotides match TRBD2. The receptor's source is a man between 50 and 69 years old who received an inactivated influenza vaccine. Specimen: PBMCs from blood, collected less than 25 months after vaccination. CDR3: CASSALANEQFF. CDR3 DNA sequence: TGTGCCAGCAGCGCACTAGCGAATGAGCAGTTCTTC.